This entry is about one TCR beta chain. No antigen is known for it. The CDR3 totals 12 residues. Germline V gives CDR1 SQVTM, CDR2 ANQGSEA. V lost 0 bases to trimming and J lost 7 bases; unmatched junction nucleotides: 3. Assay used: immunoSEQ multiplex PCR; TCRdb lists only in-frame clones, some missing. The sample carries under 150,000 clones, about 90% recorded once. The data stem from a study of T cell responses to AZD1222 COVID-19 vaccine. Study-wide results and caveats: The donor group comprised mostly white British people and more females; the analysis possibly underestimated clonal diversity. Regions left unmutated in variants are reportedly the target of nearly half of spike-specific TCRs.

Sample: peripheral blood, taken 28 days after the second AZD1222 dose. This chain uses TRBV29-1 with TRBJ2-7; 7 bases fit TRBD2. This receptor was identified in an adult who received the AZD1222 COVID-19 vaccine. CDR3 sequence (DNA): TGCAGCGTTGAAGACGCGGGGGAAGAGCAGTACTTC. Translation gives CSVEDAGEEQYF.